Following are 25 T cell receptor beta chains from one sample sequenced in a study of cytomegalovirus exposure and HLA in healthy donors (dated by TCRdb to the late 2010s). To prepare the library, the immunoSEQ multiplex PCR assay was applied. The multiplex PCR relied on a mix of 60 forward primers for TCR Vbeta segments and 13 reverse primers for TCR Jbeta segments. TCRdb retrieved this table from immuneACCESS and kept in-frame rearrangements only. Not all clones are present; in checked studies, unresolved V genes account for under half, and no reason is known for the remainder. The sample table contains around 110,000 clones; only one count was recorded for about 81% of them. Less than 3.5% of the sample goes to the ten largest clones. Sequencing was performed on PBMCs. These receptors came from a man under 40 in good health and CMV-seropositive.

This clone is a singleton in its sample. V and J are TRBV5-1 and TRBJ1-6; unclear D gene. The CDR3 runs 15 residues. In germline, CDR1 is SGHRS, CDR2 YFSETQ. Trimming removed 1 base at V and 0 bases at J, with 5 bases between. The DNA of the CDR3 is TGCGCCAGCAGCTTGCTAGGCTCCTATAATTCACCCCTCCACTTT. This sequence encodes CASSLLGSYNSPLHF. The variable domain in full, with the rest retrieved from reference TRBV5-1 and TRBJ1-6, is KAGVTQTPRYLIKTRGQQVTLSCSPISGHRSVSWYQQTPGQGLQFLFEYFSETQRNKGNFPGRFSGRQFSNSRSEMNVSTLELGDSALYLCASSLLGSYNSPLHFGNGTRLTVT.

This CDR3 reads CASSRPGLARLDTQYF. In DNA form, the CDR3 reads TGTGCCAGCAGCCGGCCGGGACTAGCACGCCTAGATACGCAGTATTTT. The rearrangement uses TRBV11-2 and TRBJ2-3; TRBD2 matches 9 bases. The length of the CDR3 is 16 residues. The germline CDR1 and CDR2 sequences are SGHAT and FQNNGV. V was clipped by 5 bases and J by 5 bases; unmatched bases: 11.

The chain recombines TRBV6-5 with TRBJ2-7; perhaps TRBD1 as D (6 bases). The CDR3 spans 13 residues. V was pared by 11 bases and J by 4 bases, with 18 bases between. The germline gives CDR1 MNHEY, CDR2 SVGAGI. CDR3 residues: CAGPTGRGYEQYF. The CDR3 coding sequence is TGTGCCGGTCCGACAGGCAGGGGTTACGAGCAGTACTTC.

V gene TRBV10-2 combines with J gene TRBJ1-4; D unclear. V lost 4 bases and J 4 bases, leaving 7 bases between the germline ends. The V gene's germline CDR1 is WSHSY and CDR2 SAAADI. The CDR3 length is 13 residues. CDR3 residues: CASSGGFNEKLFF. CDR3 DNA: TGCGCCAGCAGTGGAGGTTTTAATGAAAAACTGTTTTTT.

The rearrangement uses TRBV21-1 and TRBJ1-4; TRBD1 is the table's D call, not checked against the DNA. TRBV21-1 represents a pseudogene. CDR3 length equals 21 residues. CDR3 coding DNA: TGTGCCAGCAGCAAACATGCCCCTAACTGCACAGGGGGCAAGTGGGATGAAAAACTGTTTTTT. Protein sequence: CASSKHAPNCTGGKWDEKLFF.

The CDR3: CASSEVTWGLTTNEKLFF. For the CDR3, the DNA is TGTGCCAGCAGTGAAGTGACCTGGGGGCTTACAACTAATGAAAAACTGTTTTTT. The genes are TRBV2 and TRBJ1-4; D perhaps matches TRBD1 (6 bases). Per the germline V gene, CDR1 is SNHLY and CDR2 is FYNNEI. V was pared by 1 base and J by 0 bases, with 15 bases between. The CDR3 is made up of 18 amino acids.

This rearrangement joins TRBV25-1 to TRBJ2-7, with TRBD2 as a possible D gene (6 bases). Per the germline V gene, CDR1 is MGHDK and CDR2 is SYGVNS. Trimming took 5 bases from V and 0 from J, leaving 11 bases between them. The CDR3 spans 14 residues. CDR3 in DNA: TGTGCCAGCAGTTGGGCGGGGCTCTCCTACGAGCAGTACTTC. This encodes CASSWAGLSYEQYF.

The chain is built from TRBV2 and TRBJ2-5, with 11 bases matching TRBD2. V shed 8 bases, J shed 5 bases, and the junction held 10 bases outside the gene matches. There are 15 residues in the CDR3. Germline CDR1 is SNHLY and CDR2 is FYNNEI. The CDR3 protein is CASAGLAGGRETQYF. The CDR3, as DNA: TGTGCCAGCGCCGGGCTAGCGGGGGGCCGGGAGACCCAGTACTTC.

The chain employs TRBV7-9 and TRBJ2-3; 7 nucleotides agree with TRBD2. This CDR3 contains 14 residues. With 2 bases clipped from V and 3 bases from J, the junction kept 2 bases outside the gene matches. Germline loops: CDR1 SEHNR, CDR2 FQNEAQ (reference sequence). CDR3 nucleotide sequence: TGTGCCAGCAGCTTAAACGGGAGGACAGATACGCAGTATTTT. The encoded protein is CASSLNGRTDTQYF. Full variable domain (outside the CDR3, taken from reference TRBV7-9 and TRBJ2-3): DTGVSQNPRHKITKRGQNVTFRCDPISEHNRLYWYRQTLGQGPEFLTYFQNEAQLEKSRLLSDRFSAERPKGSFSTLEIQRTEQGDSAMYLCASSLNGRTDTQYFGPGTRLTVL.

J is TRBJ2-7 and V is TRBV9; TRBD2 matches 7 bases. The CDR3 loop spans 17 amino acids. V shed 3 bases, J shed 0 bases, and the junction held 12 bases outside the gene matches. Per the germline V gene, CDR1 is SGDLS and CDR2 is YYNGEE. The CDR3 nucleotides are TGTGCCAGCAGCGCCGGCTGGGGGGGTGGGCTCTCCTACGAGCAGTACTTC. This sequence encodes CASSAGWGGGLSYEQYF. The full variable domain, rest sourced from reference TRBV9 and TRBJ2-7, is DSGVTQTPKHLITATGQRVTLRCSPRSGDLSVYWYQQSLDQGLQFLIQYYNGEERAKGNILERFSAQQFPDLHSELNLSSLELGDSALYFCASSAGWGGGLSYEQYFGPGTRLTVT.

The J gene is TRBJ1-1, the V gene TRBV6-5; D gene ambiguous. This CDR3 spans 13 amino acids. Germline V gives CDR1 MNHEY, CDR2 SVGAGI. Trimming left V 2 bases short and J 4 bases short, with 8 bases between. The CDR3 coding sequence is TGTGCCAGCAGTTACCAGGTTTCCACTGAAGCTTTCTTT. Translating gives CASSYQVSTEAFF.

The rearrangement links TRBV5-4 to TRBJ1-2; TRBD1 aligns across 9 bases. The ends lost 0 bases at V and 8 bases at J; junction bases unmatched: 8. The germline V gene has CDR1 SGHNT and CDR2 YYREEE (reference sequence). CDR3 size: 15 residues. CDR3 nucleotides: TGTGCCAGCAGCTTGGAGGGACAGGGTGGGGAGGGCTACACCTTC. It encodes CASSLEGQGGEGYTF.

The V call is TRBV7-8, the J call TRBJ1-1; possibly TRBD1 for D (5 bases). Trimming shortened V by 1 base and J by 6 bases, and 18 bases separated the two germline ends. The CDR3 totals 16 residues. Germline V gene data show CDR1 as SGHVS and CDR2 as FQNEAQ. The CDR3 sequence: CASSLGGDVSVAEAFF. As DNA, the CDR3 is TGTGCCAGCAGCTTAGGGGGGGACGTCTCGGTCGCTGAAGCTTTCTTT. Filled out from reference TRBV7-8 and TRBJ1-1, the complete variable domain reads GAGVSQSPRYKVAKRGQDVALRCDPISGHVSLFWYQQALGQGPEFLTYFQNEAQLDKSGLPSDRFFAERPEGSVSTLKIQRTQQEDSAVYLCASSLGGDVSVAEAFFGQGTRLTVV.

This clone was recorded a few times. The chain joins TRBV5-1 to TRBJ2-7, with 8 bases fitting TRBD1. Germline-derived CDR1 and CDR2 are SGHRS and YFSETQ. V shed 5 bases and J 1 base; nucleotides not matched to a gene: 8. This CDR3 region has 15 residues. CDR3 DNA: TGCGCCAGCAGTCTCTCCGGGACAGGATCCTACGAGCAGTACTTC. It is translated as CASSLSGTGSYEQYF.

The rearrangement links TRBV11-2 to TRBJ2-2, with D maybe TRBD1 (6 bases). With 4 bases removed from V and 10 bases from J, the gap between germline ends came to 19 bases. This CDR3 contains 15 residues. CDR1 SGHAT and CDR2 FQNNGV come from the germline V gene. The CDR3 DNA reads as TGTGCCAGCAGCTCCCCCGGGACAAAATCAGAGGAGCTGTTTTTT. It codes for CASSSPGTKSEELFF.

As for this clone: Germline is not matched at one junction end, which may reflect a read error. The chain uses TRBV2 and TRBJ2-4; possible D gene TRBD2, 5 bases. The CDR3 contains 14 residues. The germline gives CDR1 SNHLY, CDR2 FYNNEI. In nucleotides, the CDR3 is TGTGCCAGCAGTGGTCCCCCACAGCGGAACAGTCAGTACTTC. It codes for CASSGPPQRNSQYF.

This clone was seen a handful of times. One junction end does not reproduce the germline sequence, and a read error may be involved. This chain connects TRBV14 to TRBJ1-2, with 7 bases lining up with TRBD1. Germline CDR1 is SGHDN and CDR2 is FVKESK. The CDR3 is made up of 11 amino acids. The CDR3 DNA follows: TGTGCCAGCAGCCCCACCCCCTACAGGGGCTTC. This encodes CASSPTPYRGF.

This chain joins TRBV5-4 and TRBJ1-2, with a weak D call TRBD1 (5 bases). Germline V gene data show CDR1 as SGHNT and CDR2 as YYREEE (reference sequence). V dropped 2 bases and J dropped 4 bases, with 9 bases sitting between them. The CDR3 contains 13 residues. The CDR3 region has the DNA TGTGCCAGCAGCTTAATAGGGGTCTATGGCTACACCTTC. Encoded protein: CASSLIGVYGYTF.

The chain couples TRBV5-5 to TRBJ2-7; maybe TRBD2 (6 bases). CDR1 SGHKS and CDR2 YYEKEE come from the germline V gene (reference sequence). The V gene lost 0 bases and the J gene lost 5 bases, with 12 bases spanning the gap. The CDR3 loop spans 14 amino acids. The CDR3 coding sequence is TGTGCCAGCAGCTTGGACCGGTGGAGGGACGAGCAGTACTTC. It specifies CASSLDRWRDEQYF.

CDR3 region: CASSLGTGAFF. The CDR3 bases are TGTGCCAGCAGCTTAGGGACAGGAGCTTTCTTT. This chain links TRBV11-2 with TRBJ1-1, with 7 bases lining up with TRBD1. The germline V gene encodes CDR1 SGHAT and CDR2 FQNNGV. This CDR3 has 11 amino acids. The V and J ends lost 1 base and 10 bases, in that order; junction bases with no gene match: 0.

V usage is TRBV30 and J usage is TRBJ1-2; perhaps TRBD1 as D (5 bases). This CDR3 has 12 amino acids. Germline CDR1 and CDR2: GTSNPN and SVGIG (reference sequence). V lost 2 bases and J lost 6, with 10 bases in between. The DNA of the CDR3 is TGTGCCTGGAGTCCGGGACTGCATGGCTACACCTTC. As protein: CAWSPGLHGYTF.

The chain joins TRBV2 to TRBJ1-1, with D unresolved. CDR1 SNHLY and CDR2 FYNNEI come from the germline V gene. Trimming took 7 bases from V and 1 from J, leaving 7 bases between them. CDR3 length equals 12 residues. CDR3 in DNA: TGTGCCAGCACCTCGGGGAACACTGAAGCTTTCTTT. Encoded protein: CASTSGNTEAFF. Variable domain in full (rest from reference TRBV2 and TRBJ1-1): EPEVTQTPSHQVTQMGQEVILRCVPISNHLYFYWYRQILGQKVEFLVSFYNNEISEKSEIFDDQFSVERPDGSNFTLKIRSTKLEDSAMYFCASTSGNTEAFFGQGTRLTVV.

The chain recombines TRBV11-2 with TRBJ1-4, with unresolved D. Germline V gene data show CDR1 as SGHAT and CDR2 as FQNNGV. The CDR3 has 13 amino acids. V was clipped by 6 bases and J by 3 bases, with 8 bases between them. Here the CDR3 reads CASRRWANEKLFF. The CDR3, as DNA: TGTGCCAGCAGGCGGTGGGCTAATGAAAAACTGTTTTTT.

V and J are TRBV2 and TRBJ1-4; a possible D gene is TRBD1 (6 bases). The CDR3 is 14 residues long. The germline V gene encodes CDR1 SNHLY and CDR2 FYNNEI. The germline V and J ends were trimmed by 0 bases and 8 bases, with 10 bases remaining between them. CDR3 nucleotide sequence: TGTGCCAGCAGTGAAGCGTCAGGGGTAGAAAAACTGTTTTTT. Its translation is CASSEASGVEKLFF.

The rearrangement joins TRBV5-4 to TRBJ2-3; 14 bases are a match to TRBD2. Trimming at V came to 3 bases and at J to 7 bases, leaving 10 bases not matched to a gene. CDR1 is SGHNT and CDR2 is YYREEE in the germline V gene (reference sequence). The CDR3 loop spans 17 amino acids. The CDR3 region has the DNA TGTGCCAGCAGCTCGCGCCTGACTAGCGGGGGGGTCTATACGCAGTATTTT. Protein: CASSSRLTSGGVYTQYF.